Given below is one TCR beta chain in context. The antigen is not known. These data originate in a study of cytomegalovirus exposure and HLA in healthy donors. V lost 3 bases and J lost 7, with 17 bases in between. Germline lookup yields CDR1 SGHDT and CDR2 YYEEEE. The CDR3 is 15 amino acids. PCR involved 60 Vbeta and 13 Jbeta primers. The protocol was immunoSEQ multiplex PCR, while the TCRdb copy is restricted to in-frame clones and leaves out a portion. The sample has 95,000 to 150,000 clones, roughly 80% seen once. General study findings and limits: A list of 150 or so TCR beta chains associated with cytomegalovirus was given. Researchers reported in a later analysis that common viral pathogens appeared linked to several top clusters.

This receptor was obtained from a woman aged 35 to 49 in good health and CMV-seropositive. The chain couples TRBV5-6 to TRBJ1-5; D remains ambiguous. Material for sequencing was PBMCs. CDR3: CASSSTTGMRQPQHF. Written as DNA, the CDR3 is TGTGCCAGCAGCTCGACGACGGGGATGAGGCAGCCCCAGCATTTT.